This is a list of T cell receptor beta chains from one sample in a study of vaccination effects on CD4 cells after COVID-19. No antigens are known for them. Clones were read by immunoSEQ multiplex PCR, and TCRdb kept only the in-frame ones, dropping some. This table has 66,000 or so clones, less than 85% appearing once. The source material was CD4+ T cells from PBMCs cultured without peptide, sampled after COVID-19 vaccination. These receptors originate from a human donor who received a COVID-19 vaccine. CDR3s include the opening cysteine and the closing phenylalanine or tryptophan. The order of the fields is V gene, D gene, clone size, J gene, CDR3 DNA, CDR3 protein. D genes are given only for firm matches. Size values are once, few and many counts, or a class for expanded clones, and some rows have none.

TRBV5-1	TRBD2	NA	TRBJ2-5	TGCGCCAGCAGCTTCCCGGGACTAGCGGGGGGTGATCCTCAAGAGACCCAGTACTTC	CASSFPGLAGGDPQETQYF
TRBV4-1	TRBD1	NA	TRBJ1-2	TGCGCCAGCAGCCAAGATCCGGGACAGGGGTACGCGGGCTACACCTTC	CASSQDPGQGYAGYTF
TRBV12-3/TRBV12-4	NA	few	TRBJ1-2	TGTGCCAGCAGTTATTCAGGGGGCTACACCTTC	CASSYSGGYTF
TRBV24-1	NA	few	TRBJ1-1	TGTGCCACCACCGCGGGGGCGGACACTGAAGCTTTCTTT	CATTAGADTEAFF
TRBV7-9	TRBD1	NA	TRBJ1-5	TGTGCCAGCAGCTTTGGGGACAGGGGTAACAATCAGCCCCAGCATTTT	CASSFGDRGNNQPQHF
TRBV5-5	TRBD2	NA	TRBJ2-2	TGTGCCAGCAGCCTGGCGGGGGTAGCGAACACCGGGGAGCTGTTTTTT	CASSLAGVANTGELFF
TRBV29-1	TRBD2	NA	TRBJ2-3	TGCAGCGTAGACGACCTAGCGGGGGACAGCACAGATACGCAGTATTTT	CSVDDLAGDSTDTQYF
TRBV6-1	TRBD1	NA	TRBJ1-6	TGTGCCAGCAGTGAAGACAGGGGCCCCCATAATTCACCCCTCCACTTT	CASSEDRGPHNSPLHF
TRBV10-2	NA	NA	TRBJ2-1	TGCGCCAGCAGTCAAGTCGGGGGTGGGAATGAGCAGTTCTTC	CASSQVGGGNEQFF
TRBV12-5	NA	NA	TRBJ1-5	TGTGCTAGTGGTCCGGACGGACTTAGCAATCAGCCCCAGCATTTT	CASGPDGLSNQPQHF
TRBV11-3	TRBD2	few	TRBJ2-1	TGTGCCAGCAGCTCGGGGAGGGACAATGAGCAGTTCTTC	CASSSGRDNEQFF
TRBV28	NA	NA	TRBJ2-5	TGTGCCAGCAGTTCGCCTGGAGGGGGGCACGGGAAGACCCAGTACTTC	CASSSPGGGHGKTQYF
TRBV2	NA	few	TRBJ2-1	TGTGCCAGCGGGAGGGGGGAAATCAATGAGCAGTTCTTC	CASGRGEINEQFF
TRBV29-1	NA	NA	TRBJ2-5	TGCAGCGTTGAACGCGGGACAGCGTTAGGAGAGACCCAGTACTTC	CSVERGTALGETQYF
TRBV29-1	NA	NA	TRBJ1-1	TGCAGCGTTGAGAGGGGGAACACTGAAGCTTTCTTT	CSVERGNTEAFF
TRBV10-3	TRBD1	NA	TRBJ1-2	TGTGCCATCCAGGGGGCGAACTATGGCTACACCTTC	CAIQGANYGYTF
TRBV12-5	NA	NA	TRBJ2-2	TGTGCTAGTGGTCCCCCCGGGGGGCCGGCCGGGGAGCTGTTTTTT	CASGPPGGPAGELFF
TRBV6-5	NA	NA	TRBJ2-1	TGTGCCAGCAGTTCGGGACTCCGCAATGAGCAGTTCTTC	CASSSGLRNEQFF
TRBV11-2	NA	NA	TRBJ1-5	TGTGCCAGCAGCCGGACACTTGATCAGCCCCAGCATTTT	CASSRTLDQPQHF
TRBV5-1	NA	NA	TRBJ1-2	TGCGCCAGCAGCTTGGCCGGTTCCGTGGGGGGCTACACCTTC	CASSLAGSVGGYTF
TRBV18	TRBD1	few	TRBJ1-6	TGTGCCAGCTCACAAACGCCGCAGGGGGCCTCCTATAATTCACCCCTCCACTTT	CASSQTPQGASYNSPLHF
TRBV6-6	NA	NA	TRBJ2-6	TGTGCCAGCAGTCGGGAACTCTCTGGGGCCAACGTCCTGACTTTC	CASSRELSGANVLTF
TRBV9	TRBD2	NA	TRBJ2-3	TGTGCCAGCAGCCCAGGGACTAGCGGGGGGGCGGTAGATACGCAGTATTTT	CASSPGTSGGAVDTQYF
TRBV27	TRBD1	NA	TRBJ2-1	TGTGCCAGCAGCTCCCTGACAGGGGGTACCTACAATGAGCAGTTCTTC	CASSSLTGGTYNEQFF
TRBV4-1	TRBD1	NA	TRBJ1-4	TGCGCCAGCAGCCAAGGGGACAGGGCTAATGAAAAACTGTTTTTT	CASSQGDRANEKLFF
TRBV5-1	NA	NA	TRBJ1-1	TGCGCCAGCAGCTTGATCACTGGAGCGAACACTGAAGCTTTCTTT	CASSLITGANTEAFF
TRBV9	NA	NA	TRBJ2-3	TGTGCCAGCAGCGTTGCGGGTTGGAACACAGATACGCAGTATTTT	CASSVAGWNTDTQYF
TRBV28	TRBD1	once	TRBJ1-5	TGTGCCAGCAGACCACAGGGGGCGAATCAGCCCCAGCATTTT	CASRPQGANQPQHF
TRBV2	TRBD1	NA	TRBJ1-6	TGTGCCAGCAGCACACAGGGGCTCAATTCACCCCTCCACTTT	CASSTQGLNSPLHF
TRBV4-3	TRBD2	NA	TRBJ2-3	TGCGCCAGCAGCCAAGATTCGAGGACTAGTGTAATGACAGATACGCAGTATTTT	CASSQDSRTSVMTDTQYF
TRBV24-1	NA	NA	TRBJ2-3	TGTGCCACAATGGACCCCGGGCTAGATACGCAGTATTTT	CATMDPGLDTQYF
TRBV10-3	NA	once	TRBJ2-1	TGTGCCATCAGTTTAGGGGATCCCTCCTACAATGAGCAGTTCTTC	CAISLGDPSYNEQFF
TRBV5-1	NA	few	TRBJ1-5	TGCGCCAGCAGCTTGTTCCCCGATAGCAATCAGCCCCAGCATTTT	CASSLFPDSNQPQHF
TRBV7-2	NA	NA	TRBJ1-3	TGTGCCAGCAGCCCCACCCAGGGTCTCTCTGGAAACACCATATATTTT	CASSPTQGLSGNTIYF
TRBV12-3/TRBV12-4	NA	NA	TRBJ2-2	TGTGCCTGCATCACCGGGGAGCTGTTTTTT	CACITGELFF
TRBV19	NA	NA	TRBJ1-1	TGTGCCAGTAGTAGAGGGGGGTCGGTCCAATCGGACACTGAAGCTTTCTTT	CASSRGGSVQSDTEAFF
TRBV19	TRBD1	once	TRBJ1-2	TGTGCCAGTACGGACAGGGGTAGTGACTCCACCTTC	CASTDRGSDSTF
TRBV24-1	TRBD1	few	TRBJ2-2	TGTGCCACCAGTGACCCAGGGGGCGCCCAGGCCGGGGAGCTGTTTTTT	CATSDPGGAQAGELFF